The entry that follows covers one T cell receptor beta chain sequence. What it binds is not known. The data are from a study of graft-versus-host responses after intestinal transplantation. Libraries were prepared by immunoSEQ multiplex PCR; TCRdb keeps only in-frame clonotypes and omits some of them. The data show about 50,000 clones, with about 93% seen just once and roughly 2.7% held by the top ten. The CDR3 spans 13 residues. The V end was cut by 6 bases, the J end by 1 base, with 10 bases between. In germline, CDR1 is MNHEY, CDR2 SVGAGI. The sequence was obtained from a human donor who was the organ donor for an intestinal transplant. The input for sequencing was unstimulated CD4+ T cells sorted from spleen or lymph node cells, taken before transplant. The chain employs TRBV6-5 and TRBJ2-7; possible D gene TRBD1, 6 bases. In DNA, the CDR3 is TGTGCCAGCAGATCGACAGGTTCCTACGAGCAGTACTTC. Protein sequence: CASRSTGSYEQYF.